This TCR beta chain was profiled in a study of T cell responses to AZD1222 COVID-19 vaccine. Clones were read by immunoSEQ multiplex PCR, and TCRdb kept only the in-frame ones, dropping some. The sample contains approximately 190,000 clones, approximately 91% of which appear only once. The germline V gene encodes CDR1 LGHNA and CDR2 YSLEER. V lost 2 bases to trimming and J lost 0 bases, with 10 bases between them. The CDR3 extends over 16 amino acids. V and J are TRBV4-3 and TRBJ1-4; D may be TRBD1 (5 bases). Here the sequenced sample was peripheral blood, taken on day 0 of AZD1222 vaccination. The TCR sequence derives from an adult in good health. The CDR3 coding sequence is TGCGCCAGCAGCCAACAGGGTGAGGCAACTAATGAAAAACTGTTTTTT. Protein: CASSQQGEATNEKLFF.